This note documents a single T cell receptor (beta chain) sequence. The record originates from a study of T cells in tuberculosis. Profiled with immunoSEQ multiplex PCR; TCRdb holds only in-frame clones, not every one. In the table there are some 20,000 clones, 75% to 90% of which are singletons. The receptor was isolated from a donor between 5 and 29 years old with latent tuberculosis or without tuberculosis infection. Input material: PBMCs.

CDR3: CAISGVKGGQPDTQYF. The CDR3 nucleotides read TGTGCCATCAGTGGGGTGAAGGGGGGGCAGCCAGATACGCAGTATTTT. The chain is built from TRBV10-3 and TRBJ2-3; a weak D match, TRBD2 (7 bases). The germline V gene encodes CDR1 ENHRY and CDR2 SYGVKD. This CDR3 has 16 residues. V shed 4 bases and J shed 4 bases, with 18 bases lying between them.